The 8 T cell receptor beta chains below all came from one sample that was sequenced in a study of T cell responses to AZD1222 COVID-19 vaccine. Sequencing used immunoSEQ multiplex PCR; TCRdb keeps in-frame clones, though not all of them. The sample carries 150,000 or so clones, roughly 92% recorded once. The sample consisted of peripheral blood, taken on day 0 of AZD1222 vaccination. These TCRs come from an adult in good health.

V and J are TRBV19 and TRBJ1-6; D unresolved. CDR3 size: 16 residues. Trimming pared 6 bases from V and 0 bases from J, leaving 12 bases between. Looked up from germline, CDR1 is LNHDA and CDR2 is SQIVND (reference sequence). The CDR3: CASRTGRSSYNSPLHF. In DNA, the CDR3 is TGTGCCAGTAGGACCGGCCGGAGCTCCTATAATTCACCCCTCCACTTT.

This clone was seen a few times. This sequence joins TRBV15 and TRBJ2-7, with TRBD2 matching 11 bases. J was trimmed by 3 bases and V by 3 bases; bases with no gene match: 7. The CDR3 contains 16 residues. Germline values: CDR1 LNHNV, CDR2 YYDKDF (reference sequence). CDR3 DNA sequence: TGTGCCACCAGCAGCCTAACTAGCGGGAGTCGCTACGAGCAGTACTTC. The encoded protein is CATSSLTSGSRYEQYF.

The V and J genes are TRBV7-2 and TRBJ1-6; 7 nucleotides line up with TRBD1. V shed 4 bases, J shed 4 bases, and the junction held 7 bases outside the gene matches. Germline V gene lookup returns CDR1 SGHTA and CDR2 FQGNSA. CDR3 length: 16 residues. The DNA of the CDR3 is TGTGCCAGCAGCTCTCAGGGGGAACCTTATAATTCACCCCTCCACTTT. Amino acid sequence: CASSSQGEPYNSPLHF.

This clone was seen once. V and J are TRBV2 and TRBJ1-3; 7 nucleotides align to TRBD1. The germline CDR1 and CDR2 sequences are SNHLY and FYNNEI. V shed 3 bases and J 0 bases; nucleotides not matched to a gene: 2. The CDR3 loop spans 15 amino acids. The CDR3 loop reads CASSERQGSGNTIYF. CDR3 in DNA: TGTGCCAGCAGTGAGCGACAGGGCTCTGGAAACACCATATATTTT. Using reference TRBV2 and TRBJ1-3 for the parts outside the CDR3, the full variable domain is EPEVTQTPSHQVTQMGQEVILRCVPISNHLYFYWYRQILGQKVEFLVSFYNNEISEKSEIFDDQFSVERPDGSNFTLKIRSTKLEDSAMYFCASSERQGSGNTIYFGEGSWLTVV.

This clone appeared a single time. V and J are TRBV2 and TRBJ2-1; the D gene is possibly TRBD2 (6 bases). Germline loops: CDR1 SNHLY, CDR2 FYNNEI. Trimming shortened V by 9 bases and J by 4 bases, and 16 bases separated the two germline ends. CDR3 length equals 14 residues. In DNA, the CDR3 is TGTGCCAGTACCCGCGGGACTGAATACAATGAGCAGTTCTTC. Translated: CASTRGTEYNEQFF.

The CDR3 sequence: CASSYSSRVTGELFF. The CDR3 DNA sequence: TGTGCCAGCAGTTACTCGAGCAGGGTCACCGGGGAGCTGTTTTTT. J is TRBJ2-2 and V is TRBV6-5, with a weak D call TRBD1 (5 bases). This CDR3 comprises 15 residues. Germline V gene lookup returns CDR1 MNHEY and CDR2 SVGAGI. The V gene lost 0 bases and the J gene lost 4 bases, with 9 bases spanning the gap.

This clone was observed a few times. The chain employs TRBV6-5 and TRBJ2-7; TRBD2 aligns across 12 bases. Germline V gives CDR1 MNHEY, CDR2 SVGAGI. Trimming at V came to 6 bases and at J to 2 bases, leaving 5 bases not matched to a gene. The CDR3 totals 15 residues. CDR3 residues: CASRTLAGGPYEQYF. The CDR3 bases are TGTGCCAGCAGAACGCTAGCGGGGGGGCCCTACGAGCAGTACTTC.

The gene calls are TRBV5-1 and TRBJ2-1, with 8 nucleotides matching TRBD2. Germline V gene sequence: CDR1 SGHRS, CDR2 YFSETQ. V shed 0 bases and J 4 bases; nucleotides not matched to a gene: 3. This CDR3 comprises 15 residues. CDR3 bases: TGCGCCAGCAGCTTGGGGGCTAGCGGGTACAATGAGCAGTTCTTC. Translated, it gives CASSLGASGYNEQFF.